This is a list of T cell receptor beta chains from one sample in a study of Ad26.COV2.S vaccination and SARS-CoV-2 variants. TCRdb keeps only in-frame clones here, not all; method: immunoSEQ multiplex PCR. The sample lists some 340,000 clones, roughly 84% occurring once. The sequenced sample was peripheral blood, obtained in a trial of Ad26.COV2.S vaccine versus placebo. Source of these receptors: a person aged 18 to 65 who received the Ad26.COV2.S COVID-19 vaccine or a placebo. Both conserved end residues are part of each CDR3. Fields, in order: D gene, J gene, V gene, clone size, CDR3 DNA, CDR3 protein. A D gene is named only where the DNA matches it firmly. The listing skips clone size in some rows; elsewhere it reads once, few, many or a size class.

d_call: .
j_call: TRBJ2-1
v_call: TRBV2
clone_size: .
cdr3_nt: TGTGCCAGCAGTGAAAGCGGCAGGTGGGACTACAATGAGCAGTTCTTC
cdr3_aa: CASSESGRWDYNEQFF

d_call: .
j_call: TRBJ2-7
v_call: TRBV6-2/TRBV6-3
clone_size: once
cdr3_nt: TGTGCCAGCAGTTACGCCCAGGGCCTCAAGGCCTACGAGCAGTACTTC
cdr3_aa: CASSYAQGLKAYEQYF

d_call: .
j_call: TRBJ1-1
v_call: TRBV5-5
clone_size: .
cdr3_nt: TGTGCCAGCAGCTTTCTCGGCGGAGGGTCAAACACTGAAGCTTTCTTT
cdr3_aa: CASSFLGGGSNTEAFF

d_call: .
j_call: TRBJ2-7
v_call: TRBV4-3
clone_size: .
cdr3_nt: TGCGCCAGCAGCCGGGACGAGGGGGGGCTCTACGAGCAGTACTTC
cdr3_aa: CASSRDEGGLYEQYF

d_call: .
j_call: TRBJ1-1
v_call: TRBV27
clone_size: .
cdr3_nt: TGTGCCAGCAGTCCTCTGGGAGGGTACACTGAAGCTTTCTTT
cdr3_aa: CASSPLGGYTEAFF

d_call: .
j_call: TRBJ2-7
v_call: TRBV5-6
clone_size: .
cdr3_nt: TGTGCCAGCAGCTTGGGGACAGACCTCTCCTACGAGCAGTACTTC
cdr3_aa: CASSLGTDLSYEQYF

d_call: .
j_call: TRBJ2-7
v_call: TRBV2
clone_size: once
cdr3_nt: TGTGCCAGCAGTGAATTTCGTAGTCAGGGGATACAGTACTTC
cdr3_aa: CASSEFRSQGIQYF

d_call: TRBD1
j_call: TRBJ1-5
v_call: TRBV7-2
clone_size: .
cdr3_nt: TGTGCCAGCAGCTCTCGACAGGGGGCTCAGCCCCAGCATTTT
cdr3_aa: CASSSRQGAQPQHF

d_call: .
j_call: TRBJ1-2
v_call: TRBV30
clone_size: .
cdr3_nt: TGTGCCTGGAGTGTACGGGCCGGGTATGGCTACACCTTC
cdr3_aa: CAWSVRAGYGYTF

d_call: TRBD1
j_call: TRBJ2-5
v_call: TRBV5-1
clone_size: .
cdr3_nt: TGCGCCAGCCGAGGGACAGGGGAAGAGACCCAGTACTTC
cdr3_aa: CASRGTGEETQYF

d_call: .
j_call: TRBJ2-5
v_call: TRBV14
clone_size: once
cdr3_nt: TGTGCCAGCAGCCCTAGCTCGATTCCGACCGAGACCCAGTACTTC
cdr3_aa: CASSPSSIPTETQYF

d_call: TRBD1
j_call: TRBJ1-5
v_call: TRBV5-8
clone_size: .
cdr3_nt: TGTGCCAGCAGCACAAGGACAGGCGATCAGCCCCAGCATTTT
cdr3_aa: CASSTRTGDQPQHF

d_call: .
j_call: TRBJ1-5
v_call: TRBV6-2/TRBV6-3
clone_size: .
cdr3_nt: TGTGCCAGCAGTTACTCGTTGTGGGGTAACCAGCCCCAGCATTTT
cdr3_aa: CASSYSLWGNQPQHF

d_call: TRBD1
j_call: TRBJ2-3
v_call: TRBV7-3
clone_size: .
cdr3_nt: TGTGCCAGCAGCTTAATGGGTGGGACAGACCTTCTCACAGATACGCAGTATTTT
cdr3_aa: CASSLMGGTDLLTDTQYF

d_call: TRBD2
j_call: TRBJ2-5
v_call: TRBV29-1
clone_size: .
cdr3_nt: TGCAGCGTTGTTGTAGCGGGGGCCAGTGGTGGGGCCCAGTACTTC
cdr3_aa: CSVVVAGASGGAQYF

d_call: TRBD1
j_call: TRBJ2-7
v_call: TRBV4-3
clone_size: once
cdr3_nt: TGCGCCAGCAGCCAATACACAGGGGGCGGATGGGAGCAGTACTTC
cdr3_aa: CASSQYTGGGWEQYF

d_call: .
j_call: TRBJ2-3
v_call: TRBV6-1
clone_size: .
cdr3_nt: TGTGCCAGCAGTGAAGGGGGAGGAGGGCCAGCAGATACGCAGTATTTT
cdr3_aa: CASSEGGGGPADTQYF

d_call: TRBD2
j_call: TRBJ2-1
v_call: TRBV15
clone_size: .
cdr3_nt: TGTGCCACCAGCCTAGAGCGGGGGGGCTACAATGAGCAGTTCTTC
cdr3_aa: CATSLERGGYNEQFF

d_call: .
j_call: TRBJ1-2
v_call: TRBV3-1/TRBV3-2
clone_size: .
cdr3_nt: TGTGCCAGCAGCCAAGGTGGGGGAGGCTACACCTTC
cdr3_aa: CASSQGGGGYTF

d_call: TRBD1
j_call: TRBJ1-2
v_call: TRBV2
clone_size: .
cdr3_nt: TGTGCCAGCAGCCGACAGGGATGGTCCCAAAATGGCTACACCTTC
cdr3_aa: CASSRQGWSQNGYTF

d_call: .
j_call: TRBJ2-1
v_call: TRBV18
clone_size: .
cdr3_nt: TGTGCCAGCTCAGGGACCAGGGGCGGGAATGAGCAGTTCTTC
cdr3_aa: CASSGTRGGNEQFF

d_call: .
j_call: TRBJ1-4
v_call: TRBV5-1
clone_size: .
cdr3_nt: TGCGCCAGCAGCTTGACAGGGTTGAGTTTTGGTGAAAAACTGTTTTTT
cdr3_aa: CASSLTGLSFGEKLFF

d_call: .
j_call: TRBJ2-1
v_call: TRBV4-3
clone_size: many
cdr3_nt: TGCGCCAGCAGCCAAGATTTTGGTTTCCTCGACAATGAGCAGTTCTTC
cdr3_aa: CASSQDFGFLDNEQFF

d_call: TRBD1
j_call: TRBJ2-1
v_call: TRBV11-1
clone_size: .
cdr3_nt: TGTGCCAGCAGCTCAGACAGGGGGGAATACAATGAGCAGTTCTTC
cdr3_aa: CASSSDRGEYNEQFF

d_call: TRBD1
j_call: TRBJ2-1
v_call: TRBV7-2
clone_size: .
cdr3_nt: TGTGCCAGCAGCTTAGTAACAGGGGGCTGGAATGAGCAGTTCTTC
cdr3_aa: CASSLVTGGWNEQFF

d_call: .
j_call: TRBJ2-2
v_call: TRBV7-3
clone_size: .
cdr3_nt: TGTGCCAGCAGCCCAGGGAACACCGGGGAGCTGTTTTTT
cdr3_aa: CASSPGNTGELFF

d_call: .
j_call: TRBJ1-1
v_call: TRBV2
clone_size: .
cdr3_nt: TGTGCCAGCTTACTGGGAGGGACCGGCCCTGCCGCTTTCTTT
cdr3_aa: CASLLGGTGPAAFF

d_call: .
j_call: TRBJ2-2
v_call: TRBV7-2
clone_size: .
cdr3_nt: TGTGCCAGCAGCTTGGCCATATCAAACACCGGGGAGCTGTTTTTT
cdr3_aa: CASSLAISNTGELFF

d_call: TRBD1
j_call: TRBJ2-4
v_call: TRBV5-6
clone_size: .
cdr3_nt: TGTGCCAGCAGCTTCCAGGGGGCGGCCAAAAACATTCAGTACTTC
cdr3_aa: CASSFQGAAKNIQYF

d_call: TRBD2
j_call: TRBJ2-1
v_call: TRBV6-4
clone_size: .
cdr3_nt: TGTGCCAGCAGCACCTATCAGGGACTAGCGTCCTACAATGAGCAGTTCTTC
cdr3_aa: CASSTYQGLASYNEQFF

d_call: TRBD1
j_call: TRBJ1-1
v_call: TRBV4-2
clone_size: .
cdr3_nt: TGTGCCAGCAGCCAAGGTCCCGCCAGGGGGGGTATGAACACTGAAGCTTTCTTT
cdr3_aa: CASSQGPARGGMNTEAFF

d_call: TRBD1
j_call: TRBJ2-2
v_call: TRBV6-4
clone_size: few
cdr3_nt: TGTGCCAGCAGCGCGACAGGGACCGGGGAGCTGTTTTTT
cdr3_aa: CASSATGTGELFF

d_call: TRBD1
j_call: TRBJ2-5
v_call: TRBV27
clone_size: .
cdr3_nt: TGTGCCAGCAGTTTAGGTGGCCACAGGGGGGAGACCCAGTACTTC
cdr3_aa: CASSLGGHRGETQYF

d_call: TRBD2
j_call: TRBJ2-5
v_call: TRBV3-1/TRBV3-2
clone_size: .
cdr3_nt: TGTGCCAGCAGCCTTCCACCCTTAGCGGGGGAAGAGACCCAGTACTTC
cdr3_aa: CASSLPPLAGEETQYF

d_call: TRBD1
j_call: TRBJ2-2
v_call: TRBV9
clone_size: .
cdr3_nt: TGTGCCAGCAGCGGGATACCTTTTAGGGGGCCCGGGCGGAACACCGGGGAGCTGTTTTTT
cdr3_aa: CASSGIPFRGPGRNTGELFF

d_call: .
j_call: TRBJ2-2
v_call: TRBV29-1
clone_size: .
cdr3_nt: TGCAGCTGTTCGGCAACCTATGACACCGGGGAGCTGTTTTTT
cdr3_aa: CSCSATYDTGELFF

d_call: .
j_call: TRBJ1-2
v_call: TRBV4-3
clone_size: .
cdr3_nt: TGCGCCAGCAGCCCGAGGGCAGCTAACTATGGCTACACCTTC
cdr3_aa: CASSPRAANYGYTF

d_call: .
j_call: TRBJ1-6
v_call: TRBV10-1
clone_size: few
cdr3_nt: TGCGCCAGCAGTAGGGAAAATAATTCACCCCTCCACTTT
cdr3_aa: CASSRENNSPLHF

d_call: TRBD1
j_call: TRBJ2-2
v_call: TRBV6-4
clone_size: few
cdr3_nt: TGTGCCAGCAGTCGGGGACAGGGGGAAACCGGGGAGCTGTTTTTT
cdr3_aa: CASSRGQGETGELFF

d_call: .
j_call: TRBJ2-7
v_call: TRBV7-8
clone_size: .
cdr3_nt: TGTGCCAGCAGCTTGGCGGGGGCAAGGGCCTACGAGCAGTACTTC
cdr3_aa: CASSLAGARAYEQYF

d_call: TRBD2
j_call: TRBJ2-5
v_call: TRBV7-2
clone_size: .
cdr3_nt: TGTGCCAGCAGCTTAGGATTAGCGGGGGGATTGGAGACCCAGTACTTC
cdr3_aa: CASSLGLAGGLETQYF

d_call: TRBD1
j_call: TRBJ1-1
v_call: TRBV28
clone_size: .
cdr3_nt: TGTGCCAGCAGTTTCACCCCGGGACAGGCTTTCTTT
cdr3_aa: CASSFTPGQAFF

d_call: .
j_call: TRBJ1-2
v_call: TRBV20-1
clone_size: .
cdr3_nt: TGCAGTGCTACGGACGGCGGGGGCTACACCTTC
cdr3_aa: CSATDGGGYTF

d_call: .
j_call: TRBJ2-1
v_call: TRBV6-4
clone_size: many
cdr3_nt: TGTGCCAGCAGTGACTCAAGGGGGGGCTACAATGAGCAGTTCTTC
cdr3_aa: CASSDSRGGYNEQFF

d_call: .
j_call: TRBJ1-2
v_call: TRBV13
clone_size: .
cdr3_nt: TGTGCCAGCACCCTACGGGGGGCGCCAAACTATGGCTACACCTTC
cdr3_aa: CASTLRGAPNYGYTF

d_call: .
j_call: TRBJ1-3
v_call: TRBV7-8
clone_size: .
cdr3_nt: TGTGCCAGCAGCCGCGGGGGGGGAAACACCATATATTTT
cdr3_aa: CASSRGGGNTIYF

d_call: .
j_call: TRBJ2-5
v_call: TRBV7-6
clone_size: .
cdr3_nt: TGTGCCAGCAGCCCCCACCAAGAGACCCAGTACTTC
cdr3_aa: CASSPHQETQYF

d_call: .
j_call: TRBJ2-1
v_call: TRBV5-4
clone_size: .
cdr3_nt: TGTGCCAGCAGCTTGGGAGGTAGCGGAATCTACAATGAGCAGTTCTTC
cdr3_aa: CASSLGGSGIYNEQFF

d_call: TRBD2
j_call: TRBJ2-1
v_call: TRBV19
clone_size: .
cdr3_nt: TGTGCCAGCTCCCCGCGGGGGGGCCGGAATGAGCAGTTCTTC
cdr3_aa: CASSPRGGRNEQFF

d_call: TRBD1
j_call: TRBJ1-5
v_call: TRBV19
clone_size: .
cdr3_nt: TGTGCCAGTGGCGGGACAGGGCATCAGCCCCAGCATTTT
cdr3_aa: CASGGTGHQPQHF